This T cell receptor beta chain was found in a study of blood T cell repertoires in COVID-19. Study-level information: Samples taken during acute and convalescent COVID-19 were collected in the United States, Italy and Spain.

This table comes from immunoSEQ multiplex PCR, and its TCRdb copy is limited to in-frame clones, with some not included. The table shows more than 45,000 clones, with over 75% occurring only once. The germline V and J ends were trimmed by 4 bases and 0 bases, with 14 bases remaining between them. Germline loops: CDR1 SGDLS, CDR2 YYNGEE. CDR3 length: 16 residues. The sequenced material came from peripheral blood. The chain joins TRBV9 to TRBJ2-1; D not resolved. The sequence derives from a middle-aged man with active COVID-19. In nucleotides, the CDR3 is TGTGCCAGCAGCACCCTTACTCCGCCCTCCTACAATGAGCAGTTCTTC. Translation: CASSTLTPPSYNEQFF. Supplemented by reference TRBV9 and TRBJ2-1, the full variable domain reads DSGVTQTPKHLITATGQRVTLRCSPRSGDLSVYWYQQSLDQGLQFLIQYYNGEERAKGNILERFSAQQFPDLHSELNLSSLELGDSALYFCASSTLTPPSYNEQFFGPGTRLTVL.